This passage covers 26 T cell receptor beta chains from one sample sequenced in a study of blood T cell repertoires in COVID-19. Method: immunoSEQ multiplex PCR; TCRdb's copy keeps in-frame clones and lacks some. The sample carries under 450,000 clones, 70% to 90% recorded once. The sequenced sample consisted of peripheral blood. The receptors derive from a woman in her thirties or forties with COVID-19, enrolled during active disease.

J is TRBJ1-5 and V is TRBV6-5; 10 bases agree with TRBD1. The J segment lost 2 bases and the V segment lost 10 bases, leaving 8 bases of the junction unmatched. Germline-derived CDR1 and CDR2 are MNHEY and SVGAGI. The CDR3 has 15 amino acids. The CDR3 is CATGTGTGGNQPQHF. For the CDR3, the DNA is TGTGCCACTGGAACCGGGACAGGGGGCAATCAGCCCCAGCATTTT.

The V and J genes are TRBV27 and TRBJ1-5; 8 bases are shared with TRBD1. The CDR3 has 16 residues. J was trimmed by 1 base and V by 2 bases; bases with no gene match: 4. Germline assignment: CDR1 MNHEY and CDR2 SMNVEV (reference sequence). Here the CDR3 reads CASSLIWTGSNQPQHF. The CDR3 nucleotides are TGTGCCAGCAGTTTAATATGGACAGGGAGCAATCAGCCCCAGCATTTT.

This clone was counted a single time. Written as DNA, the CDR3 is TGTGCCACCAGCAGAGGGGGGACAGAAACCTACGAGCAGTACTTC. Translating gives CATSRGGTETYEQYF. J is TRBJ2-7 and V is TRBV15; TRBD1 agrees at 7 bases. Losses at the gene ends were 1 base for V and 2 bases for J; bases not matched to a gene: 5. Germline V gene lookup returns CDR1 LNHNV and CDR2 YYDKDF (reference sequence). The CDR3 loop spans 15 amino acids. Using reference TRBV15 and TRBJ2-7 for the parts outside the CDR3, the full variable domain is DAMVIQNPRYQVTQFGKPVTLSCSQTLNHNVMYWYQQKSSQAPKLLFHYYDKDFNNEADTPDNFQSRRPNTSFCFLDIRSPGLGDTAMYLCATSRGGTETYEQYFGPGTRLTVT.

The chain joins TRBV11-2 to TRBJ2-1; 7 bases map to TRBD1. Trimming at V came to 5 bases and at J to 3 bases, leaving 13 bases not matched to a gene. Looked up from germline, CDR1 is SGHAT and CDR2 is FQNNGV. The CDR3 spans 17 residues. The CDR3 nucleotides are TGTGCCAGCAGCACACTACTAAACCGGGACAGCTACAATGAGCAGTTCTTC. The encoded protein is CASSTLLNRDSYNEQFF.

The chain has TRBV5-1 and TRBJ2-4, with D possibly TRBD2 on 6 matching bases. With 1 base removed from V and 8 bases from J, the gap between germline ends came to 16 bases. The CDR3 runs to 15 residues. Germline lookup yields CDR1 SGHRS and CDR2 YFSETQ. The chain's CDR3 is CASSLSRAGGDIQYF. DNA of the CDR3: TGCGCCAGCAGCTTGTCCAGGGCTGGAGGGGACATTCAGTACTTC. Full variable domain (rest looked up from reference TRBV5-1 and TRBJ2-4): KAGVTQTPRYLIKTRGQQVTLSCSPISGHRSVSWYQQTPGQGLQFLFEYFSETQRNKGNFPGRFSGRQFSNSRSEMNVSTLELGDSALYLCASSLSRAGGDIQYFGAGTRLSVL.

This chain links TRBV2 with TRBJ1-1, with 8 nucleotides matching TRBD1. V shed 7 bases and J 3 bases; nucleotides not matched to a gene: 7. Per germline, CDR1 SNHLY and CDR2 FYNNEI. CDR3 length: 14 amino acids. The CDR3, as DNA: TGTGCCAGCAACCAGGGGGCTCGGGACACTGAAGCTTTCTTT. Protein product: CASNQGARDTEAFF.

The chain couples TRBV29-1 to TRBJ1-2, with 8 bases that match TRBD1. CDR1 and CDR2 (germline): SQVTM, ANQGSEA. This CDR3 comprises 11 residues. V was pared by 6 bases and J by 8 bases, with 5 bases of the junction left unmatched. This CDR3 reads CSVRDRRGYTF. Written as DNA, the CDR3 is TGCAGCGTCCGGGACAGGCGCGGCTACACCTTC.

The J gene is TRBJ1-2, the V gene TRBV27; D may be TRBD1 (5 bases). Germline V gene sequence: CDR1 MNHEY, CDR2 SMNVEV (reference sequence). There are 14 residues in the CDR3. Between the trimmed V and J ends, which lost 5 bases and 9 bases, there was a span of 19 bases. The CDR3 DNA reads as TGTGCCAGCAGTCCCCAGGGCCCACAAAAACGCTACACCTTC. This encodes CASSPQGPQKRYTF.

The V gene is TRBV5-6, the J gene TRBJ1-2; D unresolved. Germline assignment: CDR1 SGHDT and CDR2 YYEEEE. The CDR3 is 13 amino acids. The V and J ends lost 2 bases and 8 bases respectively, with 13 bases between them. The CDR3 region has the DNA TGTGCCAGCAGCTTCGGGGAAGCCCGCGGCTACACCTTC. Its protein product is CASSFGEARGYTF. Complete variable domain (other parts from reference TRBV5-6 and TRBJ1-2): DAGVTQSPTHLIKTRGQQVTLRCSPKSGHDTVSWYQQALGQGPQFIFQYYEEEERQRGNFPDRFSGHQFPNYSSELNVNALLLGDSALYLCASSFGEARGYTFGSGTRLTVV.

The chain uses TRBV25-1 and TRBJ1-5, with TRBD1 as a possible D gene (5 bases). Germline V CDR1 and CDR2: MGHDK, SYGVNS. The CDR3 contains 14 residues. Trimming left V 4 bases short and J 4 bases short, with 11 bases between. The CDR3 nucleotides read TGTGCCAGCAGTGCCCCAGGGAATAATCAGCCCCAGCATTTT. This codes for CASSAPGNNQPQHF.

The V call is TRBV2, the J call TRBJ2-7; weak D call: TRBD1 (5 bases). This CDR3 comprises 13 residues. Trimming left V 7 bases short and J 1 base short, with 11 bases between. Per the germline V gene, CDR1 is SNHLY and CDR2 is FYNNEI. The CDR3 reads CASTRTLSYEQYF. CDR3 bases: TGTGCCAGCACACGGACACTGTCCTACGAGCAGTACTTC.

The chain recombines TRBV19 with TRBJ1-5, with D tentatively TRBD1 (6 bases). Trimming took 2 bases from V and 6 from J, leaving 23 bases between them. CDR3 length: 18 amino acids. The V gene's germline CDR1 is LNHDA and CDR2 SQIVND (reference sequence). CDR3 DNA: TGTGCCAGTAGTATATTCTCCTTGCATGGGGGGGGCTCTCAGCCCCAGCATTTT. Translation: CASSIFSLHGGGSQPQHF.

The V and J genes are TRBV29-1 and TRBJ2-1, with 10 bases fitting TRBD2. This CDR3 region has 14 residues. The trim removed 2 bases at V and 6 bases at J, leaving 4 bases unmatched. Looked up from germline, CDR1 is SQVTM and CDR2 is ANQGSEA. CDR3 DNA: TGCAGCGTTGAATCGGGACTAGCGATCAATGAGCAGTTCTTC. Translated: CSVESGLAINEQFF.

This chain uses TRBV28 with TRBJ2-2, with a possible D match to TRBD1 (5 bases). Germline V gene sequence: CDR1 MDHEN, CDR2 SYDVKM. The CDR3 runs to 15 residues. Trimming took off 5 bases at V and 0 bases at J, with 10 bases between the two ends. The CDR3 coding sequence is TGTGCCAGCAGTCCGATGACAGCGAACACCGGGGAGCTGTTTTTT. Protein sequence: CASSPMTANTGELFF.

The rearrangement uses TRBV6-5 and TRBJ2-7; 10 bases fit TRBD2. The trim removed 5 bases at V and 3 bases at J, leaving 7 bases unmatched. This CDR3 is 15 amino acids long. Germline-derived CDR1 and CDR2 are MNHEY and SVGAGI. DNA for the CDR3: TGTGCCAGCAGTCCCGAGGGACTAGCGAGCTACGAGCAGTACTTC. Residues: CASSPEGLASYEQYF.

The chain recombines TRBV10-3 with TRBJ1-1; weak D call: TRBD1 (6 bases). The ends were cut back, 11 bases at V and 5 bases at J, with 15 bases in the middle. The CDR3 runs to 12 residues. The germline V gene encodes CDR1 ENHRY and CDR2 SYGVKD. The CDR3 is CAARGEGTEAFF. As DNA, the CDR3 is TGTGCCGCCAGGGGAGAAGGTACTGAAGCTTTCTTT.

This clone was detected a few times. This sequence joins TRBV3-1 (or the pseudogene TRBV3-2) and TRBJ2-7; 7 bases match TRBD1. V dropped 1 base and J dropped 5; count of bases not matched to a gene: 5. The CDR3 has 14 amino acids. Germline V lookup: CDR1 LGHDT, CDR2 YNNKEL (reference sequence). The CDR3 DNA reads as TGTGCCAGCAGCCAAGGACAGGGTCGCAACGAGCAGTACTTC. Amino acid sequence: CASSQGQGRNEQYF.

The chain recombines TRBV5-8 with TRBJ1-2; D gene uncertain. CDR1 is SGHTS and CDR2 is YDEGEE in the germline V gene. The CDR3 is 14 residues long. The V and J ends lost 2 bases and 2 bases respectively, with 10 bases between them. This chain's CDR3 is CASSFIDSNYGYTF. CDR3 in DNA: TGTGCCAGCAGCTTCATAGATTCGAACTATGGCTACACCTTC.

The CDR3 DNA sequence: TGTGCCAGCAGCTTGGCCCCCACTACAGGGGAGGAGACCCAGTACTTC. It is translated as CASSLAPTTGEETQYF. J is TRBJ2-5 and V is TRBV5-4; 7 bases agree with TRBD1. There are 16 residues in the CDR3. V was clipped by 0 bases and J by 5 bases; unmatched bases: 10. The germline gives CDR1 SGHNT, CDR2 YYREEE (reference sequence).

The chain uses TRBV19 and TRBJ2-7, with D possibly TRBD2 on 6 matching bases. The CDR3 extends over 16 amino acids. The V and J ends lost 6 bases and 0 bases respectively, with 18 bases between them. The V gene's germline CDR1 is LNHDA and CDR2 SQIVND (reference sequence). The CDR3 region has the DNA TGTGCCAGTAGAAGATCCGGGACTTCCATCTCCTACGAGCAGTACTTC. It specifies CASRRSGTSISYEQYF.

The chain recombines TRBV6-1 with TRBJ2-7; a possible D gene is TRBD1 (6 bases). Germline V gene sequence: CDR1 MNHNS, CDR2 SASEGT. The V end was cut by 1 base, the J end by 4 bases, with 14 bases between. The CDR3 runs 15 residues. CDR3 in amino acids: CASSEEQGIYYEQYF. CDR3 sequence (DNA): TGTGCCAGCAGTGAAGAACAGGGCATATATTACGAGCAGTACTTC.

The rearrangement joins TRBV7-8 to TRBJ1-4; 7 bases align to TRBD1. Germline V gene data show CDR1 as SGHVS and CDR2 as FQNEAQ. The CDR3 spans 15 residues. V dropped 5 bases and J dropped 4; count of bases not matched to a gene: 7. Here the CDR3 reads CASSRGDRDNEKLFF. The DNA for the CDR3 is TGTGCCAGCAGCCGAGGGGACAGAGATAATGAAAAACTGTTTTTT. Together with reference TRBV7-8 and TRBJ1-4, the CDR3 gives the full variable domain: GAGVSQSPRYKVAKRGQDVALRCDPISGHVSLFWYQQALGQGPEFLTYFQNEAQLDKSGLPSDRFFAERPEGSVSTLKIQRTQQEDSAVYLCASSRGDRDNEKLFFGSGTQLSVL.

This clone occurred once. The CDR3 protein is CAWSLPATNEKLFF. The CDR3 DNA reads as TGTGCCTGGAGTCTCCCCGCAACTAATGAAAAACTGTTTTTT. V is TRBV30 and J is TRBJ1-4; no clear D. Looked up from germline, CDR1 is GTSNPN and CDR2 is SVGIG (reference sequence). Trimming cost V 2 bases and J 0 bases, with 7 bases left between them. The CDR3 loop spans 14 amino acids.

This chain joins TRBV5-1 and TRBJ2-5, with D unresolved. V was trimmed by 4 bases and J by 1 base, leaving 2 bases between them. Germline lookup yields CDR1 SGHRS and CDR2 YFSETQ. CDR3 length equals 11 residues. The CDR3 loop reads CASSRQETQYF. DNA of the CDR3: TGCGCCAGCAGCCGCCAAGAGACCCAGTACTTC.

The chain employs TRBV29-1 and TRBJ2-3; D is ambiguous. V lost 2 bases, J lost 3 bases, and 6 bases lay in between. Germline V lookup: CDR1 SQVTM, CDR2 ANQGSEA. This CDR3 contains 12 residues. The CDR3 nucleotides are TGCAGCGTTGAATCCGGTACAGATACGCAGTATTTT. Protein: CSVESGTDTQYF.

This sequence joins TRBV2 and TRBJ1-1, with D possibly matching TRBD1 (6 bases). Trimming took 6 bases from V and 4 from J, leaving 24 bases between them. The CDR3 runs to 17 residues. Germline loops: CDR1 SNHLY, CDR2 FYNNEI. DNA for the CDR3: TGTGCCAGCAGGCCCCGAACAGAAAGGGGGAGGGCCACTGAAGCTTTCTTT. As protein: CASRPRTERGRATEAFF.